This T cell receptor (beta chain) stems from a study of T cell clusters in autoimmune cytopenias. Findings and caveats of the study: TRB repertoire shifts in secondary cytopenia and chronic lymphocytic leukemia mostly reflected lymphoma, not autoimmunity. No experiment has yet validated the function of the T cell clusters defined in silico. Compared with active autoimmune hepatitis patients, healthy donors showed about 2.7-fold more exclusive TRB clusters.

TRB rearrangements were amplified by touch-down multiplex PCR with mixed TRB-A/B primers. TCRdb reprocessed the multiplex PCR reads and reports one entry per CDR3 protein, with no DNA. Reported are thousands of distinct CDR3 sequences; the ten largest clones contain approximately 5.4%. TRB was amplified from approximately 230 ng of peripheral blood genomic DNA per sample. The V gene's germline CDR1 is LNHDA and CDR2 SQIVND (reference sequence). The CDR3 runs to 15 residues. This clonotype is identified as medium-sized from frequency. Its antigen remains unidentified. The source of this sequence is a human donor with an autoimmune cytopenia or autoimmune hepatitis (not recorded which). V and J are TRBV19 and TRBJ2-7; TCRdb designates TRBD2, a call that cannot be tested without DNA. The material sequenced was peripheral blood. The CDR3 sequence is CASSTSGTVSYEQYF. The whole variable domain, filled in from reference TRBV19 and TRBJ2-7, reads DGGITQSPKYLFRKEGQNVTLSCEQNLNHDAMYWYRQDPGQGLRLIYYSQIVNDFQKGDIAEGYSVSREKKESFPLTVTSAQKNPTAFYLCASSTSGTVSYEQYFGPGTRLTVT.